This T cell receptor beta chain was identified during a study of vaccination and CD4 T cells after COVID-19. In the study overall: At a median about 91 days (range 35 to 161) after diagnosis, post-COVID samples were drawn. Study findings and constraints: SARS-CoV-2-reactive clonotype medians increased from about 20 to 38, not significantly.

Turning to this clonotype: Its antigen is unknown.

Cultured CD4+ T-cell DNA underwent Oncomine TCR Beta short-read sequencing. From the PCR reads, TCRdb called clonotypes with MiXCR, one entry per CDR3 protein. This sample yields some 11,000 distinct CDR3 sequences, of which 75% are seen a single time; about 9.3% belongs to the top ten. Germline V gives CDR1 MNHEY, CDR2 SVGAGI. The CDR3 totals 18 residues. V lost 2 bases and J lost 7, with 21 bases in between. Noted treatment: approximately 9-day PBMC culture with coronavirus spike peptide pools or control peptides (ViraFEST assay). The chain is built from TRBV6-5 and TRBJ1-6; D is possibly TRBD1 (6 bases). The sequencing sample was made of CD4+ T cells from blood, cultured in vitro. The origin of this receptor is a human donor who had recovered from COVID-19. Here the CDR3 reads CASSYPTKTGVRNSPLHF. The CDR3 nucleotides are TGTGCCAGCAGTTACCCAACCAAGACAGGAGTAAGGAATTCACCCCTCCACTTT.